These 18 T cell receptor beta chains share one sample of origin, sequenced in a study of T cells after yellow fever vaccination. TCRdb reprocessed the 5' RACE reads via MiXCR and lists one record per CDR3 protein. The sample holds 300,000 to 350,000 distinct CDR3 sequences, 3.5% to 4.5% seen once. Sample: PBMCs, taken 5 days after the yellow fever booster vaccination. The receptors come from a man between 18 and 35 years old who received the YFV17D yellow fever vaccine.

This clonotype was observed many times. The CDR3, as DNA: TGCAGCGCCAGACAGCCTTCCTACAATGAGCAGTTCTTC. Translating gives CSARQPSYNEQFF. V gene TRBV29-1 combines with J gene TRBJ2-1; D perhaps matches TRBD1 (5 bases). Per germline, CDR1 SQVTM and CDR2 ANQGSEA. CDR3 length equals 13 residues. Trimming cost V 7 bases and J 1 base, with 11 bases left between them.

This clonotype has ten or more counts. One end of the junction varies from germline; a read error may be responsible. The rearrangement links TRBV5-1 to TRBJ1-5; D is possibly TRBD1 (6 bases). The CDR3 spans 14 residues. Germline V CDR1 and CDR2: SGHRS, YFSETQ. In DNA form, the CDR3 reads TGTGCCAGCAGCTTAACGGGGGGCGATCAGCCCCAGCATTTT. This gives the protein CASSLTGGDQPQHF.

V and J are TRBV24-1 and TRBJ2-5; possibly TRBD1 for D (6 bases). The CDR3 runs to 16 residues. Trimming took 5 bases from V and 1 from J, leaving 16 bases between them. Germline V gene sequence: CDR1 KGHDR, CDR2 SFDVKD. The CDR3 region is CATSAGTPTAQETQYF. Written as DNA, the CDR3 is TGTGCCACCAGTGCTGGGACACCCACAGCCCAAGAGACCCAGTACTTC.

J is TRBJ1-2 and V is TRBV5-1; 9 nucleotides line up with TRBD1. Germline CDR1 is SGHRS and CDR2 is YFSETQ. V trimming: 0 bases; J trimming: 7 bases; junction bases outside the gene matches: 10. The CDR3 contains 16 residues. The CDR3 spells CASSLELGQGAVGYTF. DNA for the CDR3: TGCGCCAGCAGCTTGGAACTGGGACAGGGAGCTGTTGGCTACACCTTC.

The rearrangement joins TRBV28 to TRBJ2-6; D gene uncertain. Germline CDR1 reads MDHEN; CDR2 reads SYDVKM. Trimming left V 8 bases short and J 0 bases short, with 11 bases between. The CDR3 loop spans 15 amino acids. CDR3 sequence (DNA): TGTGCCAGCTCTGCATGGGGCTCTGGGGCCAACGTCCTGACTTTC. Its protein product is CASSAWGSGANVLTF.

This clonotype was seen ten or more times. The V and J genes are TRBV5-1 and TRBJ1-6; no firm D call. Germline-derived CDR1 and CDR2 are SGHRS and YFSETQ. CDR3 length equals 13 residues. The V end was cut by 0 bases, the J end by 8 bases, with 6 bases between. The CDR3 region has the DNA TGCGCCAGCAGCTTGGATACAGATTCACCCCTCCACTTT. It yields the protein CASSLDTDSPLHF.

The chain combines TRBV11-2 with TRBJ2-7; D call uncertain. This CDR3 is built from 13 residues. Trimming took 0 bases from V and 6 from J, leaving 9 bases between them. The germline gives CDR1 SGHAT, CDR2 FQNNGV. The CDR3 is CASSLEGGIEQYF. DNA for the CDR3: TGTGCCAGCAGCTTAGAAGGCGGAATCGAGCAGTACTTC.

This clonotype came up a few times. This chain links TRBV5-1 with TRBJ1-2; D not certain. The CDR3 length is 14 residues. Germline CDR1 SGHRS, CDR2 YFSETQ. V shed 1 base and J shed 8 bases, with 15 bases lying between them. The CDR3 DNA reads as TGCGCCAGCAGCTTGAGTTCTGGGAGGGAAGGCTACACCTTC. It yields the protein CASSLSSGREGYTF.

This rearrangement joins TRBV7-9 to TRBJ2-3; TRBD2 aligns across 9 bases. This CDR3 region has 17 residues. Germline V gene lookup returns CDR1 SEHNR and CDR2 FQNEAQ (reference sequence). With 4 bases clipped from V and 2 bases from J, the junction kept 10 bases outside the gene matches. In nucleotides, the CDR3 is TGTGCCAGCAGCTCGCCCAGCGGGGGGCGTTCCACAGATACGCAGTATTTT. It yields the protein CASSSPSGGRSTDTQYF.

A few counts support this clonotype. The V gene is TRBV6-5, the J gene TRBJ1-1; D is possibly TRBD1 (6 bases). Trimming removed 0 bases from V and 1 base from J, with 9 bases in between. CDR1 is MNHEY and CDR2 is SVGAGI in the germline V gene. This CDR3 comprises 15 residues. The DNA for the CDR3 is TGTGCCAGCAGTTACTCTGGACAGCGGAACACTGAAGCTTTCTTT. This sequence encodes CASSYSGQRNTEAFF.

This clonotype was seen a few times. J is TRBJ2-3 and V is TRBV2; D is perhaps TRBD1 or TRBD2 (6 bases each). The CDR3 loop spans 15 amino acids. Germline V gene lookup returns CDR1 SNHLY and CDR2 FYNNEI. V lost 6 bases and J lost 1, with 14 bases in between. The CDR3 region is CASRNRGLRTDTQYF. The CDR3 nucleotides read TGTGCCAGCAGGAACCGGGGGCTGCGCACAGATACGCAGTATTTT.

This clonotype was counted at least ten times. The chain employs TRBV5-6 and TRBJ2-3; D is possibly TRBD2 (7 bases). V was trimmed by 5 bases and J by 2 bases, leaving 15 bases between them. Germline V lookup: CDR1 SGHDT, CDR2 YYEEEE. CDR3 length equals 15 residues. The CDR3 DNA is TGTGCCAGCAGTCCTCGGGGGGCCTTCACAGATACGCAGTATTTT. Translating gives CASSPRGAFTDTQYF.

This rearrangement joins TRBV11-2 to TRBJ2-3, with D perhaps matching TRBD1 (5 bases). This CDR3 spans 13 amino acids. V lost 0 bases to trimming and J lost 5 bases, with 6 bases between them. Per germline, CDR1 SGHAT and CDR2 FQNNGV. This CDR3 reads CASSLDQGDTQYF. The DNA for the CDR3 is TGTGCCAGCAGCTTAGATCAGGGAGATACGCAGTATTTT.

The chain combines TRBV7-9 with TRBJ1-1; 9 bases fit TRBD1. The ends lost 11 bases at V and 4 bases at J; junction bases unmatched: 8. The CDR3 runs 13 residues. Germline V lookup: CDR1 SEHNR, CDR2 FQNEAQ (reference sequence). The CDR3 sequence is CAGRTGAVTEAFF. The CDR3, as DNA: TGTGCCGGCCGGACAGGGGCGGTCACTGAAGCTTTCTTT.

This clonotype has a handful of counts. This chain links TRBV7-6 with TRBJ1-6; the D gene is possibly TRBD1 (6 bases). Trimming took 5 bases from V and 7 from J, leaving 12 bases between them. The CDR3 sequence is 14 residues long. CDR1 and CDR2 from the germline V gene are SGHVS and FNYEAQ. The CDR3 DNA reads as TGTGCCAGCAGCCCTACAGGGCTGAATTCACCCCTCCACTTT. Translating gives CASSPTGLNSPLHF.

This clonotype has a handful of counts. The rearrangement uses TRBV19 and TRBJ1-6; 7 positions match TRBD1. J gave up 10 bases and V 5 bases, and 11 bases lay outside the gene matches. There are 15 residues in the CDR3. Germline V gene sequence: CDR1 LNHDA, CDR2 SQIVND (reference sequence). The CDR3 loop reads CASSAQGGVRSPLHF. CDR3 DNA: TGTGCCAGTAGTGCCCAGGGGGGGGTAAGATCACCCCTCCACTTT.

The chain is built from TRBV9 and TRBJ2-1, with a weak D call TRBD1 (5 bases). The germline gives CDR1 SGDLS, CDR2 YYNGEE. Trimming cost V 4 bases and J 6 bases, with 17 bases left between them. The CDR3 totals 15 residues. The CDR3 reads CASSPVLRASNEQFF. CDR3 nucleotides: TGTGCCAGCAGCCCCGTTCTCAGGGCTTCCAATGAGCAGTTCTTC.

The sample holds many counts of this clonotype. The rearrangement uses TRBV2 and TRBJ2-5; 11 bases fit TRBD1. The V and J ends lost 3 bases and 5 bases, in that order; junction bases with no gene match: 5. CDR1 is SNHLY, CDR2 FYNNEI, per germline. The CDR3 covers 15 residues. DNA for the CDR3: TGTGCCAGCAGTGATCGCGGACAGGGGGCGGAGACCCAGTACTTC. This gives the protein CASSDRGQGAETQYF.